What follows are 10 T cell receptor beta chains derived from one specimen sequenced in a study of blood T cells in healthy people across ages. PCR was performed a second time for roughly 6 to 12 cycles using a sample-barcoded 5' primer and a J-beta primer mix. TCRdb used MiXCR to reprocess the 5' RACE reads, holding one entry per CDR3 protein. The sample lists about 780,000 distinct CDR3 sequences, roughly 25% occurring once. The sample was also linked to a second study, of T cells of mothers and their children.

What was sequenced was blood. The receptors derive from a boy aged 5-17 years in good health.

Here the CDR3 reads CASSFRDIFLSGANVLTF. The DNA for the CDR3 is TGCGCCAGCAGCTTTCGGGACATCTTTCTCTCTGGGGCCAACGTCCTGACTTTC. The chain links TRBV5-1 to TRBJ2-6; D perhaps matches TRBD1 (6 bases). The CDR3 totals 18 residues. V was trimmed by 2 bases and J by 0 bases, leaving 15 bases between them. Germline lookup yields CDR1 SGHRS and CDR2 YFSETQ.

Only a few counts were recorded for this clonotype. The chain joins TRBV3-1 to TRBJ1-2; unclear D gene. The V end lost 4 bases, the J end lost 8 bases, and 14 bases lay between the germline ends. There are 13 residues in the CDR3. Germline V gene lookup returns CDR1 LGHDT and CDR2 YNNKEL (reference sequence). The CDR3 reads CASSPTGPKGYTF. The DNA for the CDR3 is TGTGCCAGCAGCCCGACCGGGCCAAAGGGCTACACCTTC.

The sample holds a few counts of this clonotype. The CDR3 sequence is CASSGGVSPLHF. The CDR3 bases are TGTGCCAGCAGTGGGGGGGTTTCACCCCTCCACTTT. This chain joins TRBV25-1 and TRBJ1-6, with a tentative D call TRBD1 (5 bases). The CDR3 has 12 amino acids. Germline CDR1 MGHDK, CDR2 SYGVNS. V gave up 4 bases and J gave up 9 bases, with 7 bases separating them.

V gene TRBV20-1 combines with J gene TRBJ2-1, with unresolved D. The CDR3 covers 14 residues. The germline gives CDR1 DFQATT, CDR2 SNEGSKA (reference sequence). The V and J ends lost 5 bases and 2 bases respectively, with 13 bases between them. CDR3 in DNA: TGCAGTGCTTGGGCCGCCGCTGCCTACAATGAGCAGTTCTTC. Protein product: CSAWAAAAYNEQFF.

This sequence joins TRBV9 and TRBJ2-2; D is undetermined. The CDR3 runs 12 residues. With 10 bases removed from V and 3 bases from J, the gap between germline ends came to 10 bases. The V gene's germline CDR1 is SGDLS and CDR2 YYNGEE. The CDR3 sequence is CASCEDTGELFF. The CDR3 coding sequence is TGTGCCTCCTGCGAGGACACCGGGGAGCTGTTTTTT. Filled out from reference TRBV9 and TRBJ2-2, the complete variable domain reads DSGVTQTPKHLITATGQRVTLRCSPRSGDLSVYWYQQSLDQGLQFLIQYYNGEERAKGNILERFSAQQFPDLHSELNLSSLELGDSALYFCASCEDTGELFFGEGSRLTVL.

This clonotype has at least ten counts. The rearrangement uses TRBV12-3 or TRBV12-4 and TRBJ1-2, with D possibly being TRBD1 (5 bases). The CDR3 has 14 residues. Trimming removed 4 bases at V and 6 bases at J, with 15 bases between. The CDR3 bases are TGTGCCAGCAGTTCAAGACACCCGGGGGATGGCTACACCTTC. This gives the protein CASSSRHPGDGYTF.

The V gene is TRBV6-5, the J gene TRBJ2-3; D is uncertain. Trimming pared 8 bases from V and 6 bases from J, leaving 9 bases between. CDR1 and CDR2 from the germline V gene are MNHEY and SVGAGI. The CDR3 is 11 amino acids. CDR3 nucleotide sequence: TGTGCCAGCCCCTGGGCGGATACGCAGTATTTT. Translation gives CASPWADTQYF.

The chain couples TRBV7-9 to TRBJ2-1, with a weak D call TRBD2 (6 bases). V was shortened by 5 bases and J by 4 bases, with 15 bases between the two germline ends. The V gene's germline CDR1 is SEHNR and CDR2 FQNEAQ (reference sequence). This CDR3 contains 15 residues. The CDR3 region is CASSATSPGYNEQFF. In nucleotides, the CDR3 is TGTGCCAGCAGCGCGACTAGTCCGGGGTACAATGAGCAGTTCTTC.

This chain connects TRBV12-3 or TRBV12-4 to TRBJ2-1; tentatively, D is TRBD2 (7 bases). The end of the DNA fits TRBJ2-5 better, so the J call may be wrong. The CDR3 runs 15 residues. The CDR3 nucleotides read TGTGCCAGCAGTCTCCGAGGGGGGGCCATGGAGACCCAGTACTTC. It codes for CASSLRGGAMETQYF.

This clonotype was seen only a few times. V usage is TRBV7-2 and J usage is TRBJ2-7; D uncertain. There are 15 residues in the CDR3. Trimming shortened V by 5 bases and J by 1 base, and 15 bases separated the two germline ends. Germline CDR1 is SGHTA and CDR2 is FQGNSA. The CDR3 loop is CASSPSGFYSYEQYF. CDR3 sequence (DNA): TGTGCCAGCAGCCCCTCCGGTTTCTATTCCTACGAGCAGTACTTC. Full variable domain (remainder filled in from reference TRBV7-2 and TRBJ2-7): GAGVSQSPSNKVTEKGKDVELRCDPISGHTALYWYRQSLGQGLEFLIYFQGNSAPDKSGLPSDRFSAERTGGSVSTLTIQRTQQEDSAVYLCASSPSGFYSYEQYFGPGTRLTVT.